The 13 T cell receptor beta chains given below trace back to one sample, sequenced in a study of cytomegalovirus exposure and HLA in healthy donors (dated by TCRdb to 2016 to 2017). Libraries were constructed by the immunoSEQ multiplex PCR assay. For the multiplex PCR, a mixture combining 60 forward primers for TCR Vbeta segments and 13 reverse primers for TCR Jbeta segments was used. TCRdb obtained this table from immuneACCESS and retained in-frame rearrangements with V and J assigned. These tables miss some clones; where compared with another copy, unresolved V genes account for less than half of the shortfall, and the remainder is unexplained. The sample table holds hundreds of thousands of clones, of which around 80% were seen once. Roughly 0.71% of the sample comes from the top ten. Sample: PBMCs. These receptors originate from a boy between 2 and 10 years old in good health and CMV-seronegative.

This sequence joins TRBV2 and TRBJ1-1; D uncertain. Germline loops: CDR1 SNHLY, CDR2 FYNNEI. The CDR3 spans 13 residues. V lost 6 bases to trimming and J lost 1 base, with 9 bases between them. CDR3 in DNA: TGTGCCAGCAGCGGCGCAGGGAACACTGAAGCTTTCTTT. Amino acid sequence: CASSGAGNTEAFF.

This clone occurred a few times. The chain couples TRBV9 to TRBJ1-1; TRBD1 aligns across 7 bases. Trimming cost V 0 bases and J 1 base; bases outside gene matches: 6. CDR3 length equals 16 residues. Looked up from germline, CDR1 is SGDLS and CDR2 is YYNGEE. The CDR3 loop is CASSVDLRTGNTEAFF. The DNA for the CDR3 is TGTGCCAGCAGCGTAGATCTCCGGACAGGGAACACTGAAGCTTTCTTT.

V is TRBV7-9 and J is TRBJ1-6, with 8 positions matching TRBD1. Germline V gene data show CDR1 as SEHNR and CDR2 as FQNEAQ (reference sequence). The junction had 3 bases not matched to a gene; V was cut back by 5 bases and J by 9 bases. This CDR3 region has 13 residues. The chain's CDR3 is CASSTDRGSPLHF. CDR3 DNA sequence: TGTGCCAGCAGCACTGACAGGGGTTCACCCCTCCACTTT.

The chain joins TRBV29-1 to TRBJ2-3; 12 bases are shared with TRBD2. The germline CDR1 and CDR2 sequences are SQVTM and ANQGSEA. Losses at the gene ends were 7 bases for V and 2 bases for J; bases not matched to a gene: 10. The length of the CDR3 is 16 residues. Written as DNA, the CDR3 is TGCAGCGCGGGGACACTAGCGGGGGGCCTCACAGATACGCAGTATTTT. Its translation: CSAGTLAGGLTDTQYF.

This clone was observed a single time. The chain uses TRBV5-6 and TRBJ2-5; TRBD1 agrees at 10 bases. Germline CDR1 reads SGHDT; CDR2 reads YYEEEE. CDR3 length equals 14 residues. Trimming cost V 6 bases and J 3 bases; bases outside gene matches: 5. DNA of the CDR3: TGTGCCAGCACCTGGGGGACAGGGGAAGAGACCCAGTACTTC. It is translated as CASTWGTGEETQYF.

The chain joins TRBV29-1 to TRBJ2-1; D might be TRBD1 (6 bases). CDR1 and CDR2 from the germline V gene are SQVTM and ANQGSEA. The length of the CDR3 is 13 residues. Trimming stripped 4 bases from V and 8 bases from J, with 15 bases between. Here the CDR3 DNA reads TGCAGCGTTGCCTTTACAGGGCACGATGAGCAGTTCTTC. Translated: CSVAFTGHDEQFF.

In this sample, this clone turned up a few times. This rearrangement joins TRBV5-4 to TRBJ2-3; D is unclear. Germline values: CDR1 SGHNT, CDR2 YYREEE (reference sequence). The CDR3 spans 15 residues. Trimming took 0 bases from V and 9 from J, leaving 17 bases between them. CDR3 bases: TGTGCCAGCAGCTTGGGCCCCCTGAGCACTATCACGCAGTATTTT. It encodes CASSLGPLSTITQYF.

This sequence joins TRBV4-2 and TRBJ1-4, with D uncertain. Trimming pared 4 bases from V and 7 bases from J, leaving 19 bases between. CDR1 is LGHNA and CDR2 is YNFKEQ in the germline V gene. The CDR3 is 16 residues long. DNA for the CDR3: TGTGCCAGCAGCCCGCTGGAGACCAAGCTTCGTGAAAAACTGTTTTTT. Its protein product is CASSPLETKLREKLFF.

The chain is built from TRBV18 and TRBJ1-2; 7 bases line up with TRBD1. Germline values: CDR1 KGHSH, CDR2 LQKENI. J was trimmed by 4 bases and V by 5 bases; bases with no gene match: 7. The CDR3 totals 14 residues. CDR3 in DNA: TGTGCCAGCTCAGCCCGGGACAGACCCTATGGCTACACCTTC. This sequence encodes CASSARDRPYGYTF.

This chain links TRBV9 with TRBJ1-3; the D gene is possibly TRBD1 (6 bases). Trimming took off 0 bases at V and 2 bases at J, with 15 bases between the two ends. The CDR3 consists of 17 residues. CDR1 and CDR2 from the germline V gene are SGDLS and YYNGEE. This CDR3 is CASSVGGTPFTGNTIYF. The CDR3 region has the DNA TGTGCCAGCAGCGTAGGAGGGACACCTTTTACTGGAAACACCATATATTTT.

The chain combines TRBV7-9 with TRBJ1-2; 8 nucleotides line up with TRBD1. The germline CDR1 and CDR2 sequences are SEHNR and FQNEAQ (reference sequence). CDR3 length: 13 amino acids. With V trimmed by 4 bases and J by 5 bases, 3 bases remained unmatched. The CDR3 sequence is CASSSGQVYGYTF. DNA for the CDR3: TGTGCCAGCAGCTCGGGACAGGTTTATGGCTACACCTTC.

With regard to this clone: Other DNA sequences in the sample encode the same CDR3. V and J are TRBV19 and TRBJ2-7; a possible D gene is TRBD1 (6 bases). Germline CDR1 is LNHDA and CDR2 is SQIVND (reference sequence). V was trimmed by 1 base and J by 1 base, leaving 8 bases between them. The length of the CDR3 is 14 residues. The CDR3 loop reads CASSIGQGSYEQYF. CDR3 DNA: TGTGCCAGTAGTATAGGTCAGGGGTCCTACGAGCAGTACTTC.

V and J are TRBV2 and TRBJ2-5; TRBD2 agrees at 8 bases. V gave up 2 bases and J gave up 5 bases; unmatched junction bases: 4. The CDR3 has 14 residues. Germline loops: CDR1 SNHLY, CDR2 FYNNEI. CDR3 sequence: CASSESGGRETQYF. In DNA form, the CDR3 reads TGTGCCAGCAGTGAATCGGGAGGGCGGGAGACCCAGTACTTC.